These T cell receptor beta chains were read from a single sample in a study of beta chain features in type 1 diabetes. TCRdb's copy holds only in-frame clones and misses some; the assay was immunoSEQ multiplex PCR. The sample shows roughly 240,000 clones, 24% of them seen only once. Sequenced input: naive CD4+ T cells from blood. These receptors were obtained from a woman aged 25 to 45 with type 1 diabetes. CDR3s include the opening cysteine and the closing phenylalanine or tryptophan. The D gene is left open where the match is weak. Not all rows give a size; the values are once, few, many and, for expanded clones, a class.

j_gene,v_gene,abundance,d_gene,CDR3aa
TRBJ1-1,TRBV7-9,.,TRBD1,CASSPQDRGGTEAFF
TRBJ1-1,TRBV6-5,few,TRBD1,CATIVQGHTEAFF
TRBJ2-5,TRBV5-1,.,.,CASSPGTSLRETQYF
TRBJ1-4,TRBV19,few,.,CASSIRTATNEKLFF
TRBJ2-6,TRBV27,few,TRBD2,CASSEGLAGVVGANVLTF
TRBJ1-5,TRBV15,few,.,CATSRGGAASNQPQHF
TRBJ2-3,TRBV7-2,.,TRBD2,CASSLVAGGRDTQYF
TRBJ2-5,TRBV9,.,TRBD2,CASSGVLAGGGETQYF
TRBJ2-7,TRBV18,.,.,CASSPNRAYEQYF
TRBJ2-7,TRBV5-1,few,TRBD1,CASSPDRGYHEQYF
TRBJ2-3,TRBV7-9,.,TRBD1,CASTQGARGTDTQYF
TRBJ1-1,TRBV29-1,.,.,CSVGRGNTEAFF
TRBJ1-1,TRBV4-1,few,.,CASSQDVSRRAFF
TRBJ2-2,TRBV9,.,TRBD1,CASSYRGSDTGELFF
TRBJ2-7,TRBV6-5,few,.,CASSYSTGAYEQYF
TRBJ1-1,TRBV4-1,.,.,CASRYRENTEAFF
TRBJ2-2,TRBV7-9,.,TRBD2,CASSLTAGDTGELFF
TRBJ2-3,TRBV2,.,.,CASSDARDTQYF
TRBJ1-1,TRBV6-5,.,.,CASSHGTEAFF
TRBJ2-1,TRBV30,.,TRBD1,CAWRVTGFNEQFF